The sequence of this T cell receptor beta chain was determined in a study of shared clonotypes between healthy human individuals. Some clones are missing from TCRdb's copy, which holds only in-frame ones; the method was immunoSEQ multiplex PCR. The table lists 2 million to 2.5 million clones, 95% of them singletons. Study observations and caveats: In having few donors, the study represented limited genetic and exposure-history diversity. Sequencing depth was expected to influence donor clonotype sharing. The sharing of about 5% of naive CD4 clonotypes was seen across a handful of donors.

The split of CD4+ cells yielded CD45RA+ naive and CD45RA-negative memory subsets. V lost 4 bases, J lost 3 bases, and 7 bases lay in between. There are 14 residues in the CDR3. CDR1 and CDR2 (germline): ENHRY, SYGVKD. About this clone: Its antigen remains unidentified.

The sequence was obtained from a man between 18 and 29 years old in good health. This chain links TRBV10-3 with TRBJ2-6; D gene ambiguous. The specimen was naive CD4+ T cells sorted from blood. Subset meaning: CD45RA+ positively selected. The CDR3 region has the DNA TGTGCCATCAGTGCTGGGTTTGGGGCCAACGTCCTGACTTTC. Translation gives CAISAGFGANVLTF.